A selection of T cell receptor beta chains follows, all from one sample in a study of CD8+CD57+ T cells in acquired aplastic anemia. TCRdb reanalysed the reads using MiXCR and keeps one entry per CDR3 protein. The sample includes 150,000 to 200,000 distinct CDR3 sequences, around 52% seen only once; the top ten take more than 30%. Sequenced material: sorted CD4+, CD8+, or CD8+CD57+ T cells (not recorded which) from PBMCs. Receptors originate from a human donor with aplastic anemia. Both conserved end residues are part of each CDR3.

V gene	J gene	CDR3 protein
TRBV20-1	TRBJ2-1	CSARSDRDYNEQFF
TRBV4-2	TRBJ1-1	CASSHDTGREAFF
TRBV27	TRBJ1-2	CASSLSGTMGGYTF
TRBV10-3	TRBJ1-3	CAISGGRSGNTIYF
TRBV19	TRBJ1-1	CASSRRGSTEAFF
TRBV29-1	TRBJ2-7	CSVEGAGGADEQYF
TRBV7-8	TRBJ2-7	CASSPQDSRYEQYF
TRBV4-1	TRBJ2-7	CASSQDPRTGYYEQYF
TRBV12-3/TRBV12-4	TRBJ2-1	CASTAPGLAGANEQFF
TRBV24-1	TRBJ2-6	CATSDRWTTGANVLTF
TRBV30	TRBJ1-6	CAWSVLQVENSPLHF
TRBV20-1	TRBJ2-2	CSARDGQRNTGELFF
TRBV6-5	TRBJ2-7	CASSYSSLLATREQYF
TRBV10-2	TRBJ1-1	CASGQGSMNTEAFF
TRBV5-1	TRBJ2-4	CASSFTGGLAKNIQYF
TRBV4-1	TRBJ2-7	CASSQSPATSYEQYF
TRBV15	TRBJ2-7	CATSRGTAQYF
TRBV7-2	TRBJ1-6	CASSWGANSPLHF
TRBV12-3/TRBV12-4	TRBJ1-2	CASSLPVAGNYGYTF
TRBV15	TRBJ1-2	CATSIPDRYGYTF
TRBV11-3	TRBJ2-5	CASSGRLAGVRGETQYF
TRBV30	TRBJ1-1	CAWSWGSNTEAFF
TRBV12-3/TRBV12-4	TRBJ1-5	CASSLFSNQPQHF
TRBV29-1	TRBJ2-7	CSLGDNYEQYF
TRBV6-4	TRBJ2-3	CASRSLAGTDTQYF
TRBV27	TRBJ1-1	CASSSIQTANTEAFF
TRBV7-3	TRBJ2-2	CASTDGGRTGELFF
TRBV7-3	TRBJ1-1	CASSLTAGTLNTEAFF
TRBV7-2	TRBJ2-7	CASSLGAGGPYEQYF
TRBV2	TRBJ1-5	CASRGQYSNQPQHF
TRBV20-1	TRBJ2-3	CSARAGLAGPPDTRYF
TRBV4-1	TRBJ2-1	CASSRTGEQFF
TRBV20-1	TRBJ2-6	CSARSGVAGANVLTF
TRBV9	TRBJ2-7	CASSMTGPSYEQYF
TRBV7-9	TRBJ2-7	CASRADAREQYF
TRBV7-2	TRBJ2-3	CASSPSGSTGRDF
TRBV20-1	TRBJ1-6	CSASNPLDFSPLHF
TRBV2	TRBJ2-3	CASSLGRTTDTQYF
TRBV6-1	TRBJ2-7	CASTEAGGPVAQYF
TRBV12-3/TRBV12-4	TRBJ1-2	CASSLGASRGGYTF
TRBV2	TRBJ1-2	CASSDEGNYGYTF
TRBV9	TRBJ1-2	CASSVAGNYGYTF
TRBV9	TRBJ2-5	CASSVYFGTSETQYF
TRBV20-1	TRBJ2-7	CSARRMTGGEQYF
TRBV10-3	TRBJ2-5	CAISDEVAGVVETQYF
TRBV5-6	TRBJ2-7	CASSTMGSGRAREQYF
TRBV12-3/TRBV12-4	TRBJ1-6	CASSFEQDSPLHF
TRBV6-6	TRBJ2-7	CASSYVGDTSSEQYF
TRBV28	TRBJ2-7	CASVMRDTSSYEQYF
TRBV7-3	TRBJ2-7	CASSLSRMPRTYEQYF
TRBV9	TRBJ2-7	CASSVVGGDEQYF
TRBV11-2	TRBJ1-3	CASSSDPRDVPGNTIYF
TRBV2	TRBJ1-5	CASSPGQVGHNQPQHF
TRBV9	TRBJ1-1	CASSPSGLNTEAFF
TRBV2	TRBJ2-5	CASSEDASTRETQYF